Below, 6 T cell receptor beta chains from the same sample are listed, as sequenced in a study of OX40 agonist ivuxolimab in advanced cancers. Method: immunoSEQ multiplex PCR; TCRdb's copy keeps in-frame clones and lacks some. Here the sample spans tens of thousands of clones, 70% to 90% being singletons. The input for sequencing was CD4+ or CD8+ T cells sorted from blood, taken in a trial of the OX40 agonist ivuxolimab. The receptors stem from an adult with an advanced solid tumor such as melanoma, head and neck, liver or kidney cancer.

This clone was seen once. Here the CDR3 reads CASSRTQLAYEQYF. CDR3 in DNA: TGTGCCAGCAGCAGGACACAGTTAGCCTACGAGCAGTACTTC. J is TRBJ2-7 and V is TRBV6-5; a possible D gene is TRBD1 (5 bases). This CDR3 is 14 amino acids long. Per the germline V gene, CDR1 is MNHEY and CDR2 is SVGAGI. V was clipped by 6 bases and J by 2 bases, with 14 bases between them.

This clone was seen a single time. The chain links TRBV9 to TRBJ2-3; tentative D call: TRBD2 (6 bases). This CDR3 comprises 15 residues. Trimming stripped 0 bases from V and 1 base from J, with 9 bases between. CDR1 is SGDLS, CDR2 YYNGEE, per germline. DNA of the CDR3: TGTGCCAGCAGCGTAGTGGAGGGCCGCACAGATACGCAGTATTTT. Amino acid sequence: CASSVVEGRTDTQYF.

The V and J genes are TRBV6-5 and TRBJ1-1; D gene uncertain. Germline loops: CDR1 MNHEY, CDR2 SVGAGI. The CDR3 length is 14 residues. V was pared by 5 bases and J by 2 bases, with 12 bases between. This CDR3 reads CASSNPVHNTEAFF. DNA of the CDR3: TGTGCCAGCAGTAACCCAGTACACAACACTGAAGCTTTCTTT.

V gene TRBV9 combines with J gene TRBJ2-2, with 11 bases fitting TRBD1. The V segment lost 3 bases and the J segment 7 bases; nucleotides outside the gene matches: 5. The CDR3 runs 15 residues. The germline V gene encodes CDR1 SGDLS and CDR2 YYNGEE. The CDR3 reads CASSAGTGGHGELFF. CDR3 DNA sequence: TGTGCCAGCAGCGCCGGGACAGGGGGACACGGGGAGCTGTTTTTT.

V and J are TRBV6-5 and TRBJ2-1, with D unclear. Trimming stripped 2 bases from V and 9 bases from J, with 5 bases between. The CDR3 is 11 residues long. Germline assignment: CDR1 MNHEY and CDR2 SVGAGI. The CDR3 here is CASSYPGEQFF. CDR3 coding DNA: TGTGCCAGCAGTTACCCGGGTGAGCAGTTCTTC.

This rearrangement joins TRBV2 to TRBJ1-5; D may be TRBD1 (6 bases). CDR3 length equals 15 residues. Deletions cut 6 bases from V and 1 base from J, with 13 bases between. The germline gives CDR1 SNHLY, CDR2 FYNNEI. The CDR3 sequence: CASRLTGLSNQPQHF. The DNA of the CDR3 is TGTGCCAGCAGATTAACAGGGTTAAGCAATCAGCCCCAGCATTTT.